What follows are 8 T cell receptor beta chains derived from one specimen sequenced in a study of memory CD4+ T cells and cytomegalovirus serostatus. Assay: immunoSEQ multiplex PCR; the TCRdb copy retains only in-frame clones and omits some. Found here are some 67,000 clones, more than 75% of them singletons; the top ten hold under 6%. The sort gate was single viable CD3+CD4+CD8-CD45RO+ cells for memory CD4+ T cells. The sequenced sample was memory CD4+ T cells from blood. These receptors were obtained from an adult in good health and CMV-seropositive.

This clone occurred once. J is TRBJ2-1 and V is TRBV6-5, with a possible D match to TRBD2 (6 bases). Trimming shortened V by 6 bases and J by 4 bases, and 13 bases separated the two germline ends. The CDR3 totals 14 residues. The V gene's germline CDR1 is MNHEY and CDR2 SVGAGI. CDR3 sequence: CASSGVGGYNEQFF. The CDR3 DNA reads TGTGCCAGCAGCGGGGTTGGGGGGTACAATGAGCAGTTCTTC.

V is TRBV14 and J is TRBJ2-3; the match to TRBD1 covers 7 bases. Unmatched junction bases numbered 8, after V lost 4 bases and J lost 1 base. The germline V gene encodes CDR1 SGHDN and CDR2 FVKESK. The CDR3 runs to 16 residues. CDR3 DNA sequence: TGTGCCAGCAGCCGAAGAACCGGACAGGGCACAGATACGCAGTATTTT. Encoded protein: CASSRRTGQGTDTQYF.

CDR3 protein: CASSAIGGAREKLFF. The DNA of the CDR3 is TGTGCCAGCAGTGCAATAGGGGGGGCAAGGGAAAAACTGTTTTTT. The chain carries TRBV28 and TRBJ1-4; maybe TRBD1 (6 bases). The germline gives CDR1 MDHEN, CDR2 SYDVKM. The CDR3 totals 15 residues. With 5 bases removed from V and 8 bases from J, the gap between germline ends came to 18 bases. Filled out from reference TRBV28 and TRBJ1-4, the complete variable domain reads DVKVTQSSRYLVKRTGEKVFLECVQDMDHENMFWYRQDPGLGLRLIYFSYDVKMKEKGDIPEGYSVSREKKERFSLILESASTNQTSMYLCASSAIGGAREKLFFGSGTQLSVL.

This chain joins TRBV28 and TRBJ2-1; TRBD2 might be the D (6 bases). Germline assignment: CDR1 MDHEN and CDR2 SYDVKM. V dropped 6 bases and J dropped 2 bases, with 29 bases sitting between them. The CDR3 sequence is 20 residues long. CDR3 region: CASSAPTGGTLRRTYNEQFF. The CDR3 DNA follows: TGTGCCAGCAGCGCCCCCACGGGCGGGACCCTCCGAAGAACCTACAATGAGCAGTTCTTC.

V and J are TRBV30 and TRBJ2-2, with 7 positions matching TRBD2. CDR1 is GTSNPN and CDR2 is SVGIG in the germline V gene (reference sequence). The trim removed 0 bases at V and 3 bases at J, leaving 4 bases unmatched. The CDR3 length is 15 residues. The CDR3 protein is CAWSVVTSDTGELFF. The DNA of the CDR3 is TGTGCCTGGAGTGTAGTTACTAGCGACACCGGGGAGCTGTTTTTT.

This rearrangement joins TRBV7-8 to TRBJ2-7; 11 bases are shared with TRBD2. The germline CDR1 and CDR2 sequences are SGHVS and FQNEAQ. This CDR3 contains 15 residues. Germline trimming cut 5 bases from V and 5 bases from J; bases unmatched to any gene: 8. CDR3 in amino acids: CASSQGGLAGHEQYF. The CDR3 bases are TGTGCCAGCAGCCAAGGAGGACTAGCGGGCCACGAGCAGTACTTC.

The chain is built from TRBV28 and TRBJ2-7; maybe TRBD1 (5 bases). This CDR3 has 17 amino acids. V lost 4 bases, J lost 4 bases, and 23 bases lay in between. The germline V gene encodes CDR1 MDHEN and CDR2 SYDVKM. CDR3 sequence reads: CASSSRGPAGMSYEQYF. DNA for the CDR3: TGTGCCAGCAGTTCCCGAGGCCCGGCAGGGATGAGTTACGAGCAGTACTTC.

The chain couples TRBV9 to TRBJ1-4; TRBD1 matches at 8 bases. V was pared by 3 bases and J by 4 bases, with 5 bases of the junction left unmatched. Looked up from germline, CDR1 is SGDLS and CDR2 is YYNGEE. CDR3 length: 15 amino acids. The CDR3 loop reads CASSGGQAINEKLFF. CDR3 nucleotide sequence: TGTGCCAGCAGCGGGGGACAGGCAATTAATGAAAAACTGTTTTTT. The full variable domain, completed using reference TRBV9 and TRBJ1-4, is DSGVTQTPKHLITATGQRVTLRCSPRSGDLSVYWYQQSLDQGLQFLIQYYNGEERAKGNILERFSAQQFPDLHSELNLSSLELGDSALYFCASSGGQAINEKLFFGSGTQLSVL.